This TCR beta chain originates from a study of T cell responses to AZD1222 COVID-19 vaccine (TCRdb year 2021). Describing the broader study: TCR sequencing was performed for about 250 trial participants, of whom 207 were given two doses of AZD1222 and 26 were given two doses of MenACWY control vaccine. Enrollment into the trials was organized by age into subgroups of 18-55, 56-69 and 70-plus years, and those subgroups contained approximately 160, 26 and 62 TCR-sequenced participants, respectively. On the study overall, not on this receptor specifically: A significant rise in spike-specific TCR breadth and depth was observed after two AZD1222 doses relative to day 0 and relative to MenACWY recipients. Conclusions about previously exposed vaccinees are limited because only five to seven AZD1222 recipients were SARS-CoV-2 seropositive at baseline. The 56-69-year group was small, and its depth increase did not reach significance, likely because of low power. Reportedly, close to half of the unique spike-specific TCRs recognized epitopes lying outside the regions that are mutated in the B.1.351 and B.1.1.7 variants. Because no day 14 peak-response samples were available, repertoires were characterized only after the peak T cell response. Participants were mostly white British and included more females than males, and it was suggested by the authors that clonal diversity may have been underestimated. The vaccine-associated CD4 TCRs covered the entire spike protein, and the dominant responses fell in regions 160-218 and 743-854.

The CDR3 regions of human TCRbeta chains were analyzed by immunosequencing. In the source study's methods: Repertoire TCRs were matched against a reference library of SARS-CoV-2-specific TCRs generated with the MIRA antigen-specificity platform. Breadth was defined as the fraction of unique TCRs that were SARS-CoV-2-associated, and depth was defined as the fraction of total T cells that were SARS-CoV-2-associated. Each spike-specific TCR was assigned to its reactive spike region and to a CD4 or CD8 class using the MIRA data. Log10-transformed breadth and depth values were compared by one-way ANOVA with Sidak's multiple comparisons tests. TCRdb took this table from immuneACCESS and kept in-frame rearrangements with V and J called. Such tables lack part of the clones; where checked against another copy, unresolved V genes explain under half of the gap, and the rest is unexplained. V, J and clone size reflect that table, while D and trimming were determined from the DNA. The sample yields approximately 270,000 clones; 94% were counted once. The leading ten clones occupy 0.55% of the sample.

The meaning of the sample's time point label: about 28 days (+/-7) after the second vaccine dose. Because spike-specific TCR depth and breadth did not differ between the two schedules, AZD1222 recipients who got a second dose at roughly 4 weeks were pooled with those who got a second dose at roughly 12 weeks. The vaccinee samples were drawn from two UK trials, COV001 and COV002, one of which was a single-blind randomized controlled phase 2/3 trial testing AZD1222 (ChAdOx1 nCoV-19) in healthy adults. Trial participant PBMC samples were collected at day 0 and day 28 after the second dose for TCRbeta chain sequencing. A remark on this clone: Its binding antigen is unknown. The input lacks base qualities; no much larger clone sits a single base away.

This TCR came from an adult who received the AZD1222 COVID-19 vaccine. The specimen comprised peripheral blood, sampled 28 days after the second AZD1222 dose.

Here the CDR3 is given as CASSPNPGLRETQYF. The DNA sequence reads TGTGCCAGCAGTCCCAACCCCGGGCTTAGGGAGACCCAGTACTTC. The chain couples TRBV27 to TRBJ2-5, with no confident D gene call. V is clipped by 5 bases and J by 5 bases, and the sequence between their germline boundaries is 18 bases long. There are 15 amino acids in the CDR3, from cysteine to phenylalanine inclusive. Just CDR3 DNA is preserved here, 45 bases in frame from base 1. Taken from the germline V gene (reference sequence), the CDR1 and CDR2 loops are MNHEY and SMNVEV.